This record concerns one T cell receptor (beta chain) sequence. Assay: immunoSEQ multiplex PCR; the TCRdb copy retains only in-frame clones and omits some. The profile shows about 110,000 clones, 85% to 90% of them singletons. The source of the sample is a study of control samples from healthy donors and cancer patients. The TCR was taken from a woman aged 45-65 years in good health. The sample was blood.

CDR3: CASSSGETQYF. The CDR3 DNA sequence: TGTGCCAGCAGTTCCGGGGAGACCCAGTACTTC. The chain links TRBV12-3 or TRBV12-4 to TRBJ2-5, with D uncertain. This CDR3 spans 11 amino acids. The ends were cut back, 4 bases at V and 5 bases at J, with 5 bases in the middle.